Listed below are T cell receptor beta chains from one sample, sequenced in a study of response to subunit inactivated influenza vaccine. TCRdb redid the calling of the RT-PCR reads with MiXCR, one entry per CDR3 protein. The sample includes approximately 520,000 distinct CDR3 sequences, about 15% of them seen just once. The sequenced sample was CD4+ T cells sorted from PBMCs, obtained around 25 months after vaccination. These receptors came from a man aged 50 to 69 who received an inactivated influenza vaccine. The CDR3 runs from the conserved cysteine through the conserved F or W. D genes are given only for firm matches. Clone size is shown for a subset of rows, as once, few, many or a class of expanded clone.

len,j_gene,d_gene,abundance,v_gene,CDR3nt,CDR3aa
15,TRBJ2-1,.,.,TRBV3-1,TGTGCCAGCAGCCGAGGGGGGGGGCGTTACAATGAGCAGTTCTTC,CASSRGGGRYNEQFF
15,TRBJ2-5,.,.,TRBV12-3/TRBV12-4,TGTGCCAGCCGGACAAGAGGGAGGACCCAAGAGACCCAGTACTTC,CASRTRGRTQETQYF
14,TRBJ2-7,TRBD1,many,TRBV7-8,TGTGCCAGCCGTGAAGGGACAGGAACCTACGAGCAGTACTTC,CASREGTGTYEQYF
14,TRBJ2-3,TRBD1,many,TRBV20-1,TGCAGTGCTCTCCGGGACAGTCGCCCAGATACGCAGTATTTT,CSALRDSRPDTQYF
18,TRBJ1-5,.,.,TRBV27,TGTGCCAGCAGTACTAGGGAAAGATTCATGACGGGCAATCAGCCCCAGCATTTT,CASSTRERFMTGNQPQHF
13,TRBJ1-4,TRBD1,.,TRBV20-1,TGCAGTGCCGGACAGGGGACTAATGAAAAACTGTTTTTT,CSAGQGTNEKLFF
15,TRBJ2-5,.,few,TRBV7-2,TGTGCCAGCAGCTTATATGGGGGGGCGGAAGAGACCCAGTACTTC,CASSLYGGAEETQYF
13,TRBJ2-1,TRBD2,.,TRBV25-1,TGTGCCAGCCTAGCGGGGGCAGGAAATGAGCAGTTCTTC,CASLAGAGNEQFF
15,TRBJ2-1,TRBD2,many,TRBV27,TGTGCCAGCAGTTTTGCGGGGGGTTTCTACAATGAGCAGTTCTTC,CASSFAGGFYNEQFF
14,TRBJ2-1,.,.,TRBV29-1,TGCAGCGTTGAATACGACAGGACCTACAATGAGCAGTTCTTC,CSVEYDRTYNEQFF
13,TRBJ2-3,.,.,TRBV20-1,TGCAGTGCTCAAATAGGGGGCACAGATACGCAGTATTTT,CSAQIGGTDTQYF
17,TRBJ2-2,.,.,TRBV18,TGTGCCAGCTCACCATTTAACCCGGGGGAGAACACCGGGGAGCTGTTTTTT,CASSPFNPGENTGELFF
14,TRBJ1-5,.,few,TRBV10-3,TGTGCCATCAGTCCCATTGGAAGCAATCAGCCCCAGCATTTT,CAISPIGSNQPQHF
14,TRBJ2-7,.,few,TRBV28,TGTGCCAGCAGTTTCCCGGACCGTTCCTACGAGCAGTACTTC,CASSFPDRSYEQYF
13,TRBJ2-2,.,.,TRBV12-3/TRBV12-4,TGTGCCAGCAGTTTCTTCGACACCGGGGAGCTGTTTTTT,CASSFFDTGELFF
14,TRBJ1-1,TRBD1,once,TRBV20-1,TGCAGTGCTAGACCTGGACAGGGACCTGTTGAAGCTTTCTTT,CSARPGQGPVEAFF
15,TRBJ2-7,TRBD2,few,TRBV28,TGTGCCAGCAGACGCAAGCGGGACGCTTCGTACGAGCAGTACTTC,CASRRKRDASYEQYF
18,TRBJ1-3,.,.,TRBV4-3,TGCGCCAGCAGCCAACATGCCCGGGCCCAAATCTCGGCAGACACCATATATTTT,CASSQHARAQISADTIYF
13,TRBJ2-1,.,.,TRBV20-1,TGCAGTGCTAGCCGACTAGTTTACAATGAGCAGTTCTTC,CSASRLVYNEQFF
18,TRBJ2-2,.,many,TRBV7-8,TGTGCCAGCAGCTTAGGGCTTGCCGGGAGTCTTAGCACCGGGGAGCTGTTTTTT,CASSLGLAGSLSTGELFF
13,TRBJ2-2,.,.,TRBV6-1,TGTGCCAGCCGCGTGCATTCGACCGGGGAGCTGTTTTTT,CASRVHSTGELFF
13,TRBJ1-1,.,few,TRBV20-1,TGCAGTGCTAGTTTAGCGACCCCCCGGGGAGCTTTCTTT,CSASLATPRGAFF
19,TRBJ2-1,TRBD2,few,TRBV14,TGTGCCAGCAGCCAAGCGTGGCCGAGGGGCGGGAGCTCCTACAATGAGCAGTTCTTC,CASSQAWPRGGSSYNEQFF
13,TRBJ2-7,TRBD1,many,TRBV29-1,TGCAGCGTGAGGGGACAGTACTCCTACGAGCAGTACTTC,CSVRGQYSYEQYF
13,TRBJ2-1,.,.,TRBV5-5,TGTGCCAGCAGCTTGTTTTTCTACAATGAGCAGTTCTTC,CASSLFFYNEQFF
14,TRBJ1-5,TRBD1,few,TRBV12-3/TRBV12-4,TGTGCCAGCAGTTTAGGGACGTCCCAGGGGGCCCAGCATTTT,CASSLGTSQGAQHF
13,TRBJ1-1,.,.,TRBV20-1,TGCAGTGCTACGAGAGTGGTCTTGACTGAAGCTTTCTTT,CSATRVVLTEAFF
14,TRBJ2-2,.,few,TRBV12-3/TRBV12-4,TGTGCCAGCAGTTCAGTCTTAAACACCGGGGAGCTGTTTTTT,CASSSVLNTGELFF
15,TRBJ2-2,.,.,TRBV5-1,TGCGCCAGCAGCGCCGGGGCAGGGTTCACCGGGGAGCTGTTTTTT,CASSAGAGFTGELFF
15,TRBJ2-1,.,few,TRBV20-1,TGCAGTGCTAGAGATATTCGGCAGGGGTCCGATGAGCAGTTCTTC,CSARDIRQGSDEQFF
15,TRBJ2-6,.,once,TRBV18,TGTGCCAGCTCAACCAGGGTTACTGGGGCCAACGTCCTGACTTTC,CASSTRVTGANVLTF
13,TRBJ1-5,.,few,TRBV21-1,TGTGCCAGAGAAACAGGGGGGAATCAGCCCCAGCATTTT,CARETGGNQPQHF
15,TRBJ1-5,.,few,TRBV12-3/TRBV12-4,TGTGCCAGCAGTTGGGCAGGAGGGGAAAATCAGCCCCAGCATTTT,CASSWAGGENQPQHF
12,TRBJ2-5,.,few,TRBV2,TGTGCCAGCAGTGAACAGGGGGAGACCCAGTACTTC,CASSEQGETQYF
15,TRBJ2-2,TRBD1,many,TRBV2,TGTGCCAGCAGGTTAGGACAGGGAGGCACCGGGGAGCTGTTTTTT,CASRLGQGGTGELFF
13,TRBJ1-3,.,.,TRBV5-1,TGCGCCAGCAGCCTTTGGACAGGAAACACCATATATTTT,CASSLWTGNTIYF
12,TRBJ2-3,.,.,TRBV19,TGTGCCAGTAGTATTAGGGGACCAGCGCAGTATTTT,CASSIRGPAQYF
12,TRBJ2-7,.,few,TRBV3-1,TGTGCCAGCAGCCCGAACAGGGACGAGCAGTACTTC,CASSPNRDEQYF
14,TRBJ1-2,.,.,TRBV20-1,TGCAGTGCTAGAGGTGTCAACTCTAACTATGGCTACACCTTC,CSARGVNSNYGYTF
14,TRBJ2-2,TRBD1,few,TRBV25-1,TGTGCCAGCAGTGTGACAGGGGACACCGGGGAGCTGTTTTTT,CASSVTGDTGELFF
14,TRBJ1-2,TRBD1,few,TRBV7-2,TGTGCCAGCAGCCTTCGGGACAGTCGGCGTGGCTACACCTTC,CASSLRDSRRGYTF
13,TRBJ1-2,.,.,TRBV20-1,TGCAGTGCTCCCGGGGCGGGTAACTATGGCTACACCTTC,CSAPGAGNYGYTF